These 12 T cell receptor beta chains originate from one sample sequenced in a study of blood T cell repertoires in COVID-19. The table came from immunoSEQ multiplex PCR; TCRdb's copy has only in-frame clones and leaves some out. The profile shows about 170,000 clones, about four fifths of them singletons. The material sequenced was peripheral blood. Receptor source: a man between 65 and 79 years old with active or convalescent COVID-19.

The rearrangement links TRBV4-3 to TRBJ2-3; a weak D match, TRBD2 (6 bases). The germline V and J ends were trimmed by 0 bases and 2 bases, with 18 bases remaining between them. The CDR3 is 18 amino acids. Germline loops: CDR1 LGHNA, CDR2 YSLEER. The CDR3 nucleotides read TGCGCCAGCAGCCAAGATCTTCGGCGGGGACGATCCACAGATACGCAGTATTTT. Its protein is CASSQDLRRGRSTDTQYF.

The CDR3 bases are TGTGCCAGCAGCAGGGAGGGCAGTTTTAACTATGGCTACACCTTC. Its protein is CASSREGSFNYGYTF. The rearrangement joins TRBV2 to TRBJ1-2; D is perhaps TRBD1 (5 bases). The CDR3 length is 15 residues. From germline, CDR1 is SNHLY and CDR2 FYNNEI. Trimming left V 6 bases short and J 1 base short, with 15 bases between.

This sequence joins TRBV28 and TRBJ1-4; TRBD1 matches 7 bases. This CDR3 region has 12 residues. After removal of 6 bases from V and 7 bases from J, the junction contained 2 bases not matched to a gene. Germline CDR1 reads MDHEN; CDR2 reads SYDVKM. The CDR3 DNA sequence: TGTGCCAGCAGGACAGGGCCTGAAAAACTGTTTTTT. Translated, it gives CASRTGPEKLFF.

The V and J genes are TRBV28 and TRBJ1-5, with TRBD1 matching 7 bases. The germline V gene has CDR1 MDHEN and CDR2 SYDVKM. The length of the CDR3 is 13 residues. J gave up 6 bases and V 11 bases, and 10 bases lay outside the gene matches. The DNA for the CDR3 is TGTGCCGGCCGTCGACAGGGAGGTCAGCCCCAGCATTTT. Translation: CAGRRQGGQPQHF.

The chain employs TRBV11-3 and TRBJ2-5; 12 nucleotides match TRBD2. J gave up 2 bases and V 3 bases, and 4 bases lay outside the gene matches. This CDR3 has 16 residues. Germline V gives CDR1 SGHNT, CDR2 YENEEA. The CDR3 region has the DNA TGTGCCAGCAGCTTGGGACTAGCGGGTACACAAGAGACCCAGTACTTC. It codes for CASSLGLAGTQETQYF.

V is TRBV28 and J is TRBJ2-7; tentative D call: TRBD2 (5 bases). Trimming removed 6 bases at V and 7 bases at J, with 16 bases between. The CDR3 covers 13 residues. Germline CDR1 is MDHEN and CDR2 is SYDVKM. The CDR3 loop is CASRDDGTGEQYF. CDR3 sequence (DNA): TGTGCCAGCAGAGACGATGGCACGGGGGAGCAGTACTTC. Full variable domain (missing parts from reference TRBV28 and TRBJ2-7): DVKVTQSSRYLVKRTGEKVFLECVQDMDHENMFWYRQDPGLGLRLIYFSYDVKMKEKGDIPEGYSVSREKKERFSLILESASTNQTSMYLCASRDDGTGEQYFGPGTRLTVT.

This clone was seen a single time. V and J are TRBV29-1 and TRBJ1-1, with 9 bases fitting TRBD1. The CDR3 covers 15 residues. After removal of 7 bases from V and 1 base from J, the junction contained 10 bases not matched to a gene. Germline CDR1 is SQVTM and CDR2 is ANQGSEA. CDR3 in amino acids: CSAKGQGGTNTEAFF. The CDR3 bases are TGCAGCGCAAAGGGACAGGGAGGGACGAACACTGAAGCTTTCTTT.

CDR3 DNA: TGTGCCTGGGGGGCCCGGAACACCGGGGAGCTGTTTTTT. This codes for CAWGARNTGELFF. The chain recombines TRBV30 with TRBJ2-2, with D perhaps TRBD1 (5 bases). The CDR3 totals 13 residues. Trimming shortened V by 5 bases and J by 1 base, and 8 bases separated the two germline ends. CDR1 is GTSNPN and CDR2 is SVGIG in the germline V gene (reference sequence).

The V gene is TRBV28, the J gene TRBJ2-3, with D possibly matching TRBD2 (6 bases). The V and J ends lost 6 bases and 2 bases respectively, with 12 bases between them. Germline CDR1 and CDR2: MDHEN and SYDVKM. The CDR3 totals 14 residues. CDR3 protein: CASSRGGVTDTQYF. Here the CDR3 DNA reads TGTGCCAGCAGCCGGGGCGGGGTCACAGATACGCAGTATTTT.

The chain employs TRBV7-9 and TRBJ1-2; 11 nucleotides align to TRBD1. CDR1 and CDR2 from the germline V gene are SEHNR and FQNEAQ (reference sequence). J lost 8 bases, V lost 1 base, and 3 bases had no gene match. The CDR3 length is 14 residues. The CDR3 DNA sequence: TGTGCCAGCAGCTTAGGGGGACAGGGGGAAGGCTACACCTTC. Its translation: CASSLGGQGEGYTF.

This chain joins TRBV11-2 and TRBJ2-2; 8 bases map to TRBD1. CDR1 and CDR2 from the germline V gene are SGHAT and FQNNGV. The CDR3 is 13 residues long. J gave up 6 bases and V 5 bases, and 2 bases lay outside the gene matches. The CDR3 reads CASSTDRAGELFF. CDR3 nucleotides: TGTGCCAGCAGCACGGACAGGGCCGGGGAGCTGTTTTTT.

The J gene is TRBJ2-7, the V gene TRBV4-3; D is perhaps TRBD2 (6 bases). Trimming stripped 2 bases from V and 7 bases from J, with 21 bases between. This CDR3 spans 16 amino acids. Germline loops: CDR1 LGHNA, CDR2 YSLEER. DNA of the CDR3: TGCGCCAGCAGCCAAATTGCGGGACTCCGGGCGGGGGAGCAGTACTTC. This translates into CASSQIAGLRAGEQYF.